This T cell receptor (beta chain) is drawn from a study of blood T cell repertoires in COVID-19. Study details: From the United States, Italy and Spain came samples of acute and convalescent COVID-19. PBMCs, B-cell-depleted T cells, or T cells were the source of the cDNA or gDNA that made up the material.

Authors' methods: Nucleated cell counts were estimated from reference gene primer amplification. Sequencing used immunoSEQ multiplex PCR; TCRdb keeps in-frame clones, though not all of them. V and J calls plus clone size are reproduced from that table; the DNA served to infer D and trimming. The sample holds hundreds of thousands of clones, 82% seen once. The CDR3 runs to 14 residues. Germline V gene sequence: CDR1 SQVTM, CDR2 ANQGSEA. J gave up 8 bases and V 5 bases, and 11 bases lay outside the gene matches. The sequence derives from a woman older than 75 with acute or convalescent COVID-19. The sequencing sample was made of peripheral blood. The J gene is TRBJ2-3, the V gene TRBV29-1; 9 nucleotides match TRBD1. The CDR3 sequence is CSVTGTGQLRTQYF. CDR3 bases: TGCAGCGTTACCGGGACAGGGCAATTGCGTACGCAGTATTTT.